The 26 T cell receptor beta chains below were found in one sample sequenced in a study of response to subunit inactivated influenza vaccine (dated by TCRdb to 2017 to 2018). The method was RT-PCR. Sequencing relied on an Illumina HiSeq 2500. TCRdb redid the processing of the public reads, applying fastp at Q25 and MiXCR, and retained in-frame beta chains. CDR3 protein sequences are deduplicated, and each keeps its most common genes and DNA. The sample data list roughly 540,000 distinct CDR3 sequences, and roughly a quarter of these were observed just once. Together, the top ten hold 2.5% to 3% of the sample. These data also featured in a second study, about T cells expressing NK-cell markers. From that second study: TCR beta cDNA libraries were prepared using 5'RACE template switching, which introduced a universal primer site and unique molecular identifiers.

The sequencing here drew on CD4+ T cells sorted from PBMCs, taken 11 to 12 days after vaccination. Receptors originate from a man aged 50 to 59 who received an inactivated influenza vaccine. Donor details come from another sample of the same person, matched by shared clones.

This clonotype was seen only once. The CDR3 reads CASSSQVGSDTQYF. As DNA, the CDR3 is TGTGCCAGCAGCTCACAAGTTGGCAGTGATACGCAGTATTTT. The chain links TRBV6-2 or TRBV6-3 to TRBJ2-3; no clear D. The V end was cut by 6 bases, the J end by 6 bases, with 16 bases between. The CDR3 is made up of 14 amino acids. Germline CDR1 reads MNHEY; CDR2 reads SVGEGT.

The chain couples TRBV5-4 to TRBJ2-2; 9 bases line up with TRBD2. The CDR3 runs to 16 residues. Germline values: CDR1 SGHNT, CDR2 YYREEE (reference sequence). V lost 0 bases to trimming and J lost 0 bases; unmatched junction nucleotides: 0. The DNA of the CDR3 is TGTGCCAGCAGCTTGGGGACTAGCGCGAACACCGGGGAGCTGTTTTTT. This translates into CASSLGTSANTGELFF.

This clonotype has just a few counts. The rearrangement uses TRBV18 and TRBJ1-4; unclear D gene. Germline V gene sequence: CDR1 KGHSH, CDR2 LQKENI. This CDR3 has 15 residues. Trimming pared 1 base from V and 0 bases from J, leaving 6 bases between. The CDR3: CASSPRDSTNEKLFF. DNA of the CDR3: TGTGCCAGCTCACCACGGGATTCAACTAATGAAAAACTGTTTTTT.

This clonotype was found a few times. The gene calls are TRBV7-2 and TRBJ2-7, with 7 bases identical to TRBD2. The CDR3 consists of 14 residues. The V gene's germline CDR1 is SGHTA and CDR2 FQGNSA. Germline trimming cut 1 base from V and 6 bases from J; bases unmatched to any gene: 6. CDR3 in amino acids: CASSLEIGRGEQYF. The DNA of the CDR3 is TGTGCCAGCAGCTTAGAGATAGGGAGGGGCGAGCAGTACTTC.

The J gene is TRBJ1-3, the V gene TRBV27; D perhaps matches TRBD1 (5 bases). Germline loops: CDR1 MNHEY, CDR2 SMNVEV (reference sequence). CDR3 length: 15 amino acids. Trimming removed 6 bases from V and 5 bases from J, with 17 bases in between. The CDR3 is CASSAGRGGRNTIYF. The CDR3 DNA follows: TGTGCCAGCAGCGCCGGAAGGGGCGGAAGAAACACCATATATTTT.

This clonotype has a handful of counts. The CDR3 bases are TGTGCCAGCAGCTTATCCGCTACGACTGAAGCTTTCTTT. This encodes CASSLSATTEAFF. The J gene is TRBJ1-1, the V gene TRBV7-9; D remains ambiguous. CDR1 SEHNR and CDR2 FQNEAQ come from the germline V gene (reference sequence). Trimming took 2 bases from V and 5 from J, leaving 9 bases between them. The CDR3 totals 13 residues.

This clonotype was seen many times. In DNA form, the CDR3 reads TGTGCCAGCTCACTGGGACAGGCCTATGGCTACACCTTC. Protein: CASSLGQAYGYTF. This sequence joins TRBV18 and TRBJ1-2; the match to TRBD1 covers 8 bases. With 4 bases clipped from V and 4 bases from J, the junction kept 2 bases outside the gene matches. The germline V gene encodes CDR1 KGHSH and CDR2 LQKENI. CDR3 size: 13 residues.

The chain couples TRBV7-2 to TRBJ2-7, with 10 bases that match TRBD2. The germline gives CDR1 SGHTA, CDR2 FQGNSA. The CDR3 sequence is 15 residues long. V trimming: 4 bases; J trimming: 2 bases; junction bases outside the gene matches: 5. CDR3 nucleotide sequence: TGTGCCAGCAGCTCGTCCAGCGGGGGGGCCTACGAGCAGTACTTC. Encoded protein: CASSSSSGGAYEQYF.

The chain carries TRBV20-1 and TRBJ1-4; D gene ambiguous. CDR3 length: 13 amino acids. Trimming stripped 0 bases from V and 5 bases from J, with 7 bases between. CDR1 DFQATT and CDR2 SNEGSKA come from the germline V gene (reference sequence). CDR3 bases: TGCAGTGCTAGAGACCGAATAAATGAAAAACTGTTTTTT. Translated: CSARDRINEKLFF.

This sequence joins TRBV6-2 or TRBV6-3 and TRBJ2-1, with a possible D match to TRBD1 (6 bases). The CDR3 covers 11 residues. V gave up 6 bases and J gave up 13 bases, with 13 bases separating them. In germline, CDR1 is MNHEY, CDR2 SVGEGT. CDR3: CASRQGFVQFF. The CDR3 DNA is TGTGCCAGCAGACAGGGTTTTGTTCAGTTCTTC.

The chain couples TRBV7-2 to TRBJ2-2; TRBD2 agrees at 9 bases. The V gene end was trimmed by 3 bases and the J gene end by 7 bases; junction bases not matched to a gene: 6. Germline CDR1 reads SGHTA; CDR2 reads FQGNSA. The CDR3 loop spans 15 amino acids. The CDR3 region is CASSFRGGGGGELFF. CDR3 bases: TGTGCCAGCAGCTTCCGCGGGGGGGGCGGCGGGGAGCTGTTTTTT.

The chain is built from TRBV11-2 and TRBJ2-1, with 9 bases that match TRBD2. The V gene's germline CDR1 is SGHAT and CDR2 FQNNGV. CDR3 length equals 16 residues. V shed 6 bases and J 2 bases; nucleotides not matched to a gene: 8. CDR3 loop: CASRQLAGRTYNEQFF. In nucleotides, the CDR3 is TGTGCCAGCAGACAACTAGCGGGCCGCACCTACAATGAGCAGTTCTTC.

This clonotype was counted only a few times. V gene TRBV29-1 combines with J gene TRBJ1-5; 10 bases are shared with TRBD1. The ends lost 5 bases at V and 7 bases at J; junction bases unmatched: 5. This CDR3 has 13 amino acids. The germline gives CDR1 SQVTM, CDR2 ANQGSEA. CDR3 DNA sequence: TGCAGCGTTAGACAGGGGGCTAACCAGCCCCAGCATTTT. Encoded protein: CSVRQGANQPQHF. The variable domain in full, completed from reference TRBV29-1 and TRBJ1-5, reads SAVISQKPSRDICQRGTSLTIQCQVDSQVTMMFWYRQQPGQSLTLIATANQGSEATYESGFVIDKFPISRPNLTFSTLTVSNMSPEDSSIYLCSVRQGANQPQHFGDGTRLSIL.

This chain joins TRBV27 and TRBJ2-7; D call uncertain. This CDR3 comprises 13 residues. The V gene's germline CDR1 is MNHEY and CDR2 SMNVEV (reference sequence). The V and J ends lost 0 bases and 3 bases respectively, with 6 bases between them. The CDR3 spells CASSLSRHYEQYF. In DNA, the CDR3 is TGTGCCAGCAGTTTATCACGACACTACGAGCAGTACTTC.

This clonotype occurred a few times. CDR3 nucleotide sequence: TGTGCCATCAAGGACAGCCTGAACACTGAAGCTTTCTTT. This gives the protein CAIKDSLNTEAFF. V usage is TRBV10-3 and J usage is TRBJ1-1; tentative D call: TRBD1 (6 bases). CDR1 and CDR2 from the germline V gene are ENHRY and SYGVKD. The CDR3 has 13 residues. V lost 7 bases and J 0 bases, leaving 9 bases between the germline ends.

The chain carries TRBV5-1 and TRBJ1-3; 10 bases match TRBD1. Germline V gene sequence: CDR1 SGHRS, CDR2 YFSETQ. Unmatched junction bases numbered 3, after V lost 4 bases and J lost 2 bases. This CDR3 is built from 15 residues. CDR3 residues: CASSQTGGTGNTIYF. The DNA of the CDR3 is TGCGCCAGCAGCCAGACAGGGGGCACTGGAAACACCATATATTTT.

There are a few counts of this clonotype. The V gene is TRBV6-2 or TRBV6-3, the J gene TRBJ2-6; no clear D. V was clipped by 3 bases and J by 1 base, with 10 bases between them. CDR1 is MNHEY and CDR2 is SVGEGT in the germline V gene. The CDR3 is 16 amino acids. The CDR3 DNA follows: TGTGCCAGCAGTTATCTGTTGGGGTCTGGGGCCAACGTCCTGACTTTC. It translates to CASSYLLGSGANVLTF.

There are a few counts of this clonotype. V is TRBV20-1 and J is TRBJ2-1, with 9 bases matching TRBD1. The germline V gene encodes CDR1 DFQATT and CDR2 SNEGSKA (reference sequence). CDR3 length: 15 residues. V lost 0 bases, J lost 4 bases, and 4 bases stayed unmatched. The CDR3 DNA sequence: TGCAGTGCTAGAGATGTTGGACAGGGGTACAATGAGCAGTTCTTC. This translates into CSARDVGQGYNEQFF.

This clonotype was picked up many times. This rearrangement joins TRBV20-1 to TRBJ2-7, with 9 bases matching TRBD2. This CDR3 is built from 14 residues. J was trimmed by 0 bases and V by 5 bases; bases with no gene match: 5. CDR1 and CDR2 (germline): DFQATT, SNEGSKA (reference sequence). CDR3 residues: CSAPRTSASYEQYF. CDR3 nucleotides: TGCAGTGCTCCCCGGACTAGCGCCTCCTACGAGCAGTACTTC.

The J gene is TRBJ1-5, the V gene TRBV5-1, with D possibly matching TRBD1 (5 bases). Between the trimmed V and J ends, which lost 3 bases and 5 bases, there was a span of 9 bases. The V gene's germline CDR1 is SGHRS and CDR2 YFSETQ. CDR3 length: 13 residues. CDR3 in amino acids: CASSYQGDQPQHF. The CDR3 bases are TGCGCCAGCAGCTACCAGGGTGATCAGCCCCAGCATTTT.

This chain connects TRBV20-1 to TRBJ2-6, with TRBD2 as a possible D gene (8 bases). The CDR3 is made up of 16 amino acids. V gave up 7 bases and J gave up 1 base, with 17 bases separating them. Germline assignment: CDR1 DFQATT and CDR2 SNEGSKA (reference sequence). The CDR3 nucleotides read TGCAGTGGAGACAGGGCGGGAGGTTCTGGGGCCAACGTCCTGACTTTC. Translation: CSGDRAGGSGANVLTF.

This clonotype was counted many times. The chain recombines TRBV5-5 with TRBJ1-1; the D is unclear. Per the germline V gene, CDR1 is SGHKS and CDR2 is YYEKEE (reference sequence). The V end lost 4 bases, the J end lost 4 bases, and 14 bases lay between the germline ends. This CDR3 contains 14 residues. The CDR3 sequence: CASSAINSGTEAFF. The CDR3 DNA is TGTGCCAGCAGCGCGATTAATTCGGGCACTGAAGCTTTCTTT.

This clonotype was found a few times. The chain uses TRBV10-3 and TRBJ2-2, with D perhaps TRBD1 or TRBD2 (6 bases each). Germline V gene sequence: CDR1 ENHRY, CDR2 SYGVKD. CDR3 size: 15 residues. Trimming shortened V by 8 bases and J by 4 bases, and 17 bases separated the two germline ends. CDR3 nucleotides: TGTGCCATCTCGGGGGCGAGTAGGGTCACCGGGGAGCTGTTTTTT. Its protein is CAISGASRVTGELFF.

This chain links TRBV5-1 with TRBJ2-1, with 10 bases identical to TRBD2. This CDR3 comprises 16 residues. V lost 4 bases to trimming and J lost 8 bases; unmatched junction nucleotides: 12. Germline assignment: CDR1 SGHRS and CDR2 YFSETQ. This CDR3 is CASSVAGGISGYEQFF. CDR3 DNA sequence: TGCGCCAGCAGCGTAGCGGGAGGAATCAGCGGTTATGAGCAGTTCTTC.

This clonotype was detected a few times. V and J are TRBV20-1 and TRBJ2-1; no reliable D call. This CDR3 comprises 15 residues. Trimming removed 3 bases at V and 0 bases at J, with 12 bases between. Germline V gene data show CDR1 as DFQATT and CDR2 as SNEGSKA (reference sequence). CDR3 sequence: CSASTLASSYNEQFF. The DNA of the CDR3 is TGCAGTGCTAGTACATTAGCTAGCTCCTACAATGAGCAGTTCTTC.

This clonotype appeared a few times. The rearrangement links TRBV4-2 to TRBJ1-5; TRBD1 might be the D (5 bases). Germline V lookup: CDR1 LGHNA, CDR2 YNFKEQ. V was trimmed by 0 bases and J by 0 bases, leaving 12 bases between them. The CDR3 is 17 residues long. The DNA of the CDR3 is TGTGCCAGCAGCCAAGAAGGCACAGGCGGTAGCAATCAGCCCCAGCATTTT. Encoded protein: CASSQEGTGGSNQPQHF.